This entry lists 15 T cell receptor beta chains sequenced from one sample in a study of blood T cell repertoires in COVID-19. Profiled with immunoSEQ multiplex PCR; TCRdb holds only in-frame clones, not every one. The sample lists over 150,000 clones; about four fifths were seen once. Sequencing used peripheral blood. These TCRs come from a woman aged 70-85 years with COVID-19, enrolled during active disease.

This clone was detected only once. The genes are TRBV5-1 and TRBJ2-7; 7 nucleotides match TRBD2. The V and J ends lost 6 bases and 12 bases, in that order; junction bases with no gene match: 18. From germline, CDR1 is SGHRS and CDR2 YFSETQ. The CDR3 sequence is 14 residues long. CDR3 DNA sequence: TGCGCCAGCAAAGGGGCGGGAGAGTCCCCCATCTGGTACTTC. Residues: CASKGAGESPIWYF.

This clone was seen only a few times. The chain recombines TRBV7-9 with TRBJ2-7; D is undetermined. Trimming pared 0 bases from V and 1 base from J, leaving 16 bases between. Germline lookup yields CDR1 SEHNR and CDR2 FQNEAQ (reference sequence). The length of the CDR3 is 17 residues. The CDR3, as DNA: TGTGCCAGCAGCTTAGCCTTTACAACCACAGAATCCTACGAGCAGTACTTC. Encoded protein: CASSLAFTTTESYEQYF.

This chain joins TRBV21-1 and TRBJ2-1; the D call of TRBD2 is as the table states it, not checked on the DNA. TRBV21-1 is marked as a pseudogene. The CDR3 covers 18 residues. CDR3 loop: CASSKAGLASGKYNEQFF. CDR3 nucleotide sequence: TGTGCCAGCAGCAAAGCCGGTCTGGCTAGCGGGAAGTACAATGAGCAGTTCTTC.

The V call is TRBV5-1, the J call TRBJ2-7; 8 bases line up with TRBD2. Germline V lookup: CDR1 SGHRS, CDR2 YFSETQ. Unmatched junction bases numbered 10, after V lost 2 bases and J lost 6 bases. CDR3 length equals 15 residues. CDR3 amino acids: CASSLGAGGPREQYF. As DNA, the CDR3 is TGCGCCAGCAGCTTAGGGGCGGGAGGCCCCCGCGAGCAGTACTTC.

The CDR3 DNA sequence: TGTGCCAGTAGTATACTAATCCGGGCGGGAAGAAAGAACACCGGGGAGCTGTTTTTT. Its protein is CASSILIRAGRKNTGELFF. The chain joins TRBV19 to TRBJ2-2, with TRBD2 as a possible D gene (6 bases). The CDR3 consists of 19 residues. Trimming shortened V by 2 bases and J by 1 base, and 20 bases separated the two germline ends. CDR1 and CDR2 (germline): LNHDA, SQIVND (reference sequence).

This clone was counted a single time. V gene TRBV28 combines with J gene TRBJ2-6; 7 bases are a match to TRBD2. J gave up 0 bases and V 7 bases, and 6 bases lay outside the gene matches. The CDR3 spans 16 residues. Germline V gene sequence: CDR1 MDHEN, CDR2 SYDVKM. CDR3 protein: CASNPGGSSGANVLTF. Here the CDR3 DNA reads TGTGCCAGCAATCCCGGCGGGAGCTCTGGGGCCAACGTCCTGACTTTC.

A few counts support this clone. This chain uses TRBV2 with TRBJ2-7; 9 nucleotides agree with TRBD1. Trimming removed 5 bases from V and 4 bases from J; junction bases left unmatched: 6. The CDR3 length is 14 residues. CDR1 is SNHLY, CDR2 FYNNEI, per germline. In nucleotides, the CDR3 is TGTGCCAGCAGTCCGGGACAGGGCTTTTACGAGCAGTACTTC. Translated, it gives CASSPGQGFYEQYF.

The chain combines TRBV30 with TRBJ1-3, with D hard to call. From germline, CDR1 is GTSNPN and CDR2 SVGIG (reference sequence). Trimming took 3 bases from V and 4 from J, leaving 4 bases between them. This CDR3 region has 11 residues. The CDR3 DNA is TGTGCCTGGAGCCAGGGAAACACCATATATTTT. It codes for CAWSQGNTIYF.

CDR3 region: CASSLTVYEQYF. The CDR3 region has the DNA TGTGCCAGCAGCCTAACAGTCTACGAGCAGTACTTC. This sequence joins TRBV4-2 and TRBJ2-7; D not certain. The CDR3 runs 12 residues. Germline CDR1 and CDR2: LGHNA and YNFKEQ. Trimming took off 4 bases at V and 3 bases at J, with 7 bases between the two ends.

There are a few counts of this clone. The V call is TRBV21-1, the J call TRBJ2-7; TRBD1 reflects the table's D call only, with no check against the DNA. TRBV21-1 is assigned pseudogene status. The CDR3 has 17 residues. In DNA form, the CDR3 reads TGTGCCAGCAGCAAAAAAGGGGAGACAGGGTTCCCTTACGAGCAGTACTTC. It codes for CASSKKGETGFPYEQYF.

A single count supports this clone. The V call is TRBV28, the J call TRBJ1-1; tentatively, D is TRBD1 (5 bases). V lost 2 bases and J lost 7, with 14 bases in between. Germline CDR1 reads MDHEN; CDR2 reads SYDVKM. The CDR3 consists of 14 residues. The CDR3 DNA follows: TGTGCCAGCAGTTTAAGCGGGGCTCGTTATGAAGCTTTCTTT. The encoded protein is CASSLSGARYEAFF. Supplemented by reference TRBV28 and TRBJ1-1, the full variable domain reads DVKVTQSSRYLVKRTGEKVFLECVQDMDHENMFWYRQDPGLGLRLIYFSYDVKMKEKGDIPEGYSVSREKKERFSLILESASTNQTSMYLCASSLSGARYEAFFGQGTRLTVV.

With respect to this clone: This specimen includes other DNA sequences encoding the same CDR3. The chain has TRBV7-2 and TRBJ1-1; D unclear. The CDR3 extends over 12 amino acids. V shed 4 bases and J shed 1 base, with 4 bases lying between them. Looked up from germline, CDR1 is SGHTA and CDR2 is FQGNSA. The CDR3 protein is CASSSQNTEAFF. The CDR3 DNA sequence: TGTGCCAGCAGCTCCCAGAACACTGAAGCTTTCTTT. Complete variable domain (other parts from reference TRBV7-2 and TRBJ1-1): GAGVSQSPSNKVTEKGKDVELRCDPISGHTALYWYRQSLGQGLEFLIYFQGNSAPDKSGLPSDRFSAERTGGSVSTLTIQRTQQEDSAVYLCASSSQNTEAFFGQGTRLTVV.

The chain employs TRBV3-1 (or the pseudogene TRBV3-2) and TRBJ1-6, with D uncertain. V lost 4 bases, J lost 7 bases, and 11 bases lay in between. The CDR3 runs to 14 residues. CDR1 is LGHDT and CDR2 is YNNKEL in the germline V gene (reference sequence). CDR3: CASSPFGGNSPLHF. Here the CDR3 DNA reads TGTGCCAGCAGCCCCTTCGGAGGGAATTCACCCCTCCACTTT.

V gene TRBV5-1 combines with J gene TRBJ1-2, with a weak D call TRBD1 (6 bases). The CDR3 loop spans 15 amino acids. Germline V lookup: CDR1 SGHRS, CDR2 YFSETQ. Trimming left V 6 bases short and J 2 bases short, with 17 bases between. CDR3 DNA sequence: TGCGCCAGCAACAAACAGGGTGGATTGAACTATGGCTACACCTTC. Its protein product is CASNKQGGLNYGYTF.

The gene calls are TRBV7-6 and TRBJ2-6, with TRBD2 identical over 8 bases. Germline CDR1 and CDR2: SGHVS and FNYEAQ. V lost 1 base to trimming and J lost 2 bases; unmatched junction nucleotides: 4. The CDR3 extends over 17 amino acids. CDR3 sequence reads: CASSLVQTSAGANVLTF. The CDR3 nucleotides read TGTGCCAGCAGCTTAGTACAGACTAGCGCTGGGGCCAACGTCCTGACTTTC. The entire variable domain, with the rest obtained from reference TRBV7-6 and TRBJ2-6, is as follows: GAGVSQSPRYKVTKRGQDVALRCDPISGHVSLYWYRQALGQGPEFLTYFNYEAQQDKSGLPNDRFSAERPEGSISTLTIQRTEQRDSAMYRCASSLVQTSAGANVLTFGAGSRLTVL.